These 18 T cell receptor beta chains were all obtained from the same sample, sequenced in a study of cytomegalovirus exposure and HLA in healthy donors. It was with 60 Vbeta and 13 Jbeta primers that the PCR ran. The protocol was immunoSEQ multiplex PCR, while the TCRdb copy is restricted to in-frame clones and leaves out a portion. In the table there are 200,000 or so clones, more than 75% of which are singletons. Sequenced input: PBMCs. All receptors come from a man in his thirties or forties in good health and CMV-seronegative.

The J gene is TRBJ1-3, the V gene TRBV5-1, with a possible D match to TRBD1 (5 bases). This CDR3 is 15 amino acids long. Germline loops: CDR1 SGHRS, CDR2 YFSETQ. V lost 0 bases to trimming and J lost 3 bases, with 10 bases between them. Here the CDR3 reads CASSLGGAYGNTIYF. As DNA, the CDR3 is TGCGCCAGCAGCTTGGGTGGGGCCTATGGAAACACCATATATTTT.

This chain connects TRBV7-2 to TRBJ2-5; no clear D gene. The V gene lost 1 base and the J gene lost 1 base, with 7 bases spanning the gap. This CDR3 has 14 amino acids. The germline CDR1 and CDR2 sequences are SGHTA and FQGNSA. CDR3 in DNA: TGTGCCAGCAGCTTAGGCGGCTCCCAAGAGACCCAGTACTTC. Its translation: CASSLGGSQETQYF.

The chain combines TRBV27 with TRBJ2-1; a possible D gene is TRBD2 (6 bases). From germline, CDR1 is MNHEY and CDR2 SMNVEV (reference sequence). The CDR3 spans 15 residues. Trimming cost V 5 bases and J 2 bases, with 13 bases left between them. CDR3 coding DNA: TGTGCCAGCAGTGGCGGGGCAGTCGCCTACAATGAGCAGTTCTTC. This translates into CASSGGAVAYNEQFF.

The rearrangement links TRBV27 to TRBJ2-7, with D tentatively TRBD2 (6 bases). V was cut by 3 bases and J by 5 bases, with 17 bases left in between. This CDR3 comprises 15 residues. Germline V gives CDR1 MNHEY, CDR2 SMNVEV (reference sequence). DNA of the CDR3: TGTGCCAGCAGTTTCAAAGCGGGCCCGAGCGACGAGCAGTACTTC. This encodes CASSFKAGPSDEQYF.

This clone was detected only once. The V call is TRBV4-1, the J call TRBJ2-3, with 9 nucleotides matching TRBD1. The V gene end was trimmed by 2 bases and the J gene end by 4 bases; junction bases not matched to a gene: 7. The CDR3 consists of 16 residues. The V gene's germline CDR1 is MGHRA and CDR2 YSYEKL. The CDR3, as DNA: TGCGCCAGCAGCCAAACCACAGGGGGCAAAGCAGATACGCAGTATTTT. Residues: CASSQTTGGKADTQYF.

This rearrangement joins TRBV7-8 to TRBJ2-1; TRBD2 aligns across 14 bases. J lost 8 bases, V lost 4 bases, and 4 bases had no gene match. This CDR3 is 15 amino acids long. Germline V gene sequence: CDR1 SGHVS, CDR2 FQNEAQ. CDR3 bases: TGTGCCAGCAGCTCGGGACTAGCGGGAGTAGATGAGCAGTTCTTC. Residues: CASSSGLAGVDEQFF. Combining the CDR3 with reference TRBV7-8 and TRBJ2-1 gives the whole variable domain GAGVSQSPRYKVAKRGQDVALRCDPISGHVSLFWYQQALGQGPEFLTYFQNEAQLDKSGLPSDRFFAERPEGSVSTLKIQRTQQEDSAVYLCASSSGLAGVDEQFFGPGTRLTVL.

This chain links TRBV4-1 with TRBJ1-5; tentatively, D is TRBD1 (5 bases). The V gene's germline CDR1 is MGHRA and CDR2 YSYEKL. Trimming shortened V by 1 base and J by 3 bases, and 10 bases separated the two germline ends. This CDR3 has 15 residues. CDR3 coding DNA: TGCGCCAGCAGCCAAGTAGACAGACACAATCAGCCCCAGCATTTT. Residues: CASSQVDRHNQPQHF.

This chain uses TRBV30 with TRBJ2-7; D possibly corresponds to TRBD1 (6 bases). CDR3 length: 11 residues. V dropped 3 bases and J dropped 9 bases, with 12 bases sitting between them. Germline V lookup: CDR1 GTSNPN, CDR2 SVGIG (reference sequence). CDR3 amino acids: CAWRQGTGQYF. In DNA form, the CDR3 reads TGTGCCTGGAGGCAGGGGACGGGGCAGTACTTC.

This sequence joins TRBV6-5 and TRBJ1-1; D not resolved. The germline gives CDR1 MNHEY, CDR2 SVGAGI. Trimming stripped 4 bases from V and 1 base from J, with 10 bases between. The CDR3 is 14 residues long. CDR3 in DNA: TGTGCCAGCAGTTTCGCGACTGGGAACACTGAAGCTTTCTTT. This encodes CASSFATGNTEAFF.

This clone was recorded once. Different DNA sequences within this sample yield the same CDR3. The chain combines TRBV2 with TRBJ2-7, with D maybe TRBD1 (6 bases). Trimming left V 8 bases short and J 2 bases short, with 10 bases between. Germline V gene data show CDR1 as SNHLY and CDR2 as FYNNEI. The CDR3 length is 12 residues. The CDR3 loop reads CASRGQPYEQYF. The CDR3 bases are TGTGCCAGCCGTGGACAGCCCTACGAGCAGTACTTC. Combining the CDR3 with reference TRBV2 and TRBJ2-7 gives the whole variable domain EPEVTQTPSHQVTQMGQEVILRCVPISNHLYFYWYRQILGQKVEFLVSFYNNEISEKSEIFDDQFSVERPDGSNFTLKIRSTKLEDSAMYFCASRGQPYEQYFGPGTRLTVT.

The chain links TRBV5-4 to TRBJ2-7; 11 bases are a match to TRBD1. The germline V gene has CDR1 SGHNT and CDR2 YYREEE (reference sequence). V shed 3 bases and J 3 bases; nucleotides not matched to a gene: 8. There are 16 residues in the CDR3. CDR3 coding DNA: TGTGCCAGCAGCTCCTCAGGGACAGGGGGATTCTACGAGCAGTACTTC. This translates into CASSSSGTGGFYEQYF.

The V and J genes are TRBV28 and TRBJ1-2; 10 bases match TRBD1. The V segment lost 3 bases and the J segment 2 bases; nucleotides outside the gene matches: 3. CDR1 MDHEN and CDR2 SYDVKM come from the germline V gene. This CDR3 region has 15 residues. The CDR3 spells CASSLSTGGNYGYTF. The CDR3 DNA reads as TGTGCCAGCAGTTTGTCGACAGGGGGCAACTATGGCTACACCTTC.

V gene TRBV18 combines with J gene TRBJ1-2, with D hard to call. The CDR3 covers 13 residues. Germline V gene sequence: CDR1 KGHSH, CDR2 LQKENI. The V end was cut by 2 bases, the J end by 3 bases, with 7 bases between. CDR3 amino acids: CASSPSTDYGYTF. The DNA for the CDR3 is TGTGCCAGCTCACCATCCACAGACTATGGCTACACCTTC.

The chain uses TRBV28 and TRBJ1-1; D ambiguous. The CDR3 totals 16 residues. Germline values: CDR1 MDHEN, CDR2 SYDVKM. The V gene lost 3 bases and the J gene lost 8 bases, with 22 bases spanning the gap. The CDR3 nucleotides are TGTGCCAGCAGTTTTTATTTCTCCTCCGACGGGTACGAAGCTTTCTTT. This codes for CASSFYFSSDGYEAFF.

This clone was counted once. As DNA, the CDR3 is TGTGCCAGCAGCTTAAACAGGGGTTGGAACACTGAAGCTTTCTTT. This translates into CASSLNRGWNTEAFF. The genes are TRBV5-8 and TRBJ1-1; 7 bases map to TRBD1. J was trimmed by 1 base and V by 2 bases; bases with no gene match: 5. This CDR3 has 15 amino acids. Per germline, CDR1 SGHTS and CDR2 YDEGEE.

This chain joins TRBV27 and TRBJ2-1, with 7 bases lining up with TRBD2. With 5 bases clipped from V and 2 bases from J, the junction kept 6 bases outside the gene matches. In germline, CDR1 is MNHEY, CDR2 SMNVEV (reference sequence). The CDR3 contains 15 residues. Here the CDR3 reads CASSASGAAYNEQFF. DNA for the CDR3: TGTGCCAGCAGTGCCAGCGGGGCCGCCTACAATGAGCAGTTCTTC.

The genes are TRBV7-2 and TRBJ1-3; 8 bases are shared with TRBD1. J gave up 4 bases and V 1 base, and 6 bases lay outside the gene matches. Germline V gives CDR1 SGHTA, CDR2 FQGNSA. The CDR3 extends over 16 amino acids. Here the CDR3 reads CASSLGTGPPGNTIYF. The CDR3 DNA reads TGTGCCAGCAGCTTAGGGACAGGGCCCCCGGGAAACACCATATATTTT.

On this clone: One end of the junction varies from germline; a read error may be responsible. The chain employs TRBV7-6 and TRBJ2-3, with 12 bases aligning to TRBD2. Germline CDR1 is SGHVS and CDR2 is FNYEAQ. The CDR3 is made up of 17 amino acids. CDR3 bases: TGTGCCAGCAGCCTCACTAGCGGGGGGAGTGAATCCGATACGCAATATTTT. Translating it yields CASSLTSGGSESDTQYF.